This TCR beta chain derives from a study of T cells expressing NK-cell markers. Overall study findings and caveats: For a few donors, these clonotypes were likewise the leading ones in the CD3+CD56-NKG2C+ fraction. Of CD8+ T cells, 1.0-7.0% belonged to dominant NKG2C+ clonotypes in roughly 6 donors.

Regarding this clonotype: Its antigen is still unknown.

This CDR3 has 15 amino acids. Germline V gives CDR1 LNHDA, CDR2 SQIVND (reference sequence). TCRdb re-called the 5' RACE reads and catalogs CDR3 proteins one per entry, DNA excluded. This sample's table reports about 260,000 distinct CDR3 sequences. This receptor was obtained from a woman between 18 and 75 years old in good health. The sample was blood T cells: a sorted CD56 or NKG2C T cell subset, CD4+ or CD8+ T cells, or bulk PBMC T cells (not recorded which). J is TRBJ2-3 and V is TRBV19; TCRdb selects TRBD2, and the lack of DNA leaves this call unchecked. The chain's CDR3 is CASRPGLGTLDTQYF.